The TCR beta chain under discussion was sequenced for a study of cytomegalovirus exposure and HLA in healthy donors. Study findings and constraints: Many donors shared some public TCRs, even though most TCR sequences were rare. The authors listed some 150 TCR beta chains as cytomegalovirus-associated. A subsequent analysis found that TCR clusters from the first cohort also tended to co-occur in the 90 to 150 validation repertoires, with approximately 95% of cluster scores above 0.

Libraries were prepared by immunoSEQ multiplex PCR; TCRdb keeps only in-frame clonotypes and omits some of them. The repertoire holds 60,000 or so clones, about 91% seen once, with about 2% in the top ten. Separate from the approximately 670-subject first cohort, the roughly 120-subject validation cohort was the one that the donors belonged to. As regards this clone: Its matching antigen is unknown.

The length of the CDR3 is 15 residues. Germline V gives CDR1 WSHSY, CDR2 SAAADI. Trimming took 4 bases from V and 3 from J; bases not matched to a gene: 5. The sample was PBMCs. This TCR came from a young woman in good health and CMV-seronegative. This chain connects TRBV10-2 to TRBJ2-3; 9 bases map to TRBD2. Written as DNA, the CDR3 is TGCGCCAGCAGTGGGGCGGGGGGGAGGACAGATACGCAGTATTTT. Protein product: CASSGAGGRTDTQYF.